This TCR beta chain derives from a study of CD8 T cells in ankylosing spondylitis. This clonotype was counted many times. TCRdb recomputed calls from the 5' RACE reads with MiXCR, one row per CDR3 protein. The data show around 250,000 distinct CDR3 sequences, roughly 10% seen once. With V trimmed by 3 bases and J by 5 bases, 4 bases remained unmatched. Germline V gene lookup returns CDR1 MNHEY and CDR2 SVGAGI. The length of the CDR3 is 14 residues. The receptor's source is a male donor with ankylosing spondylitis or in good health (not recorded which). Material for sequencing was blood, either unsorted or a sorted T cell fraction (not recorded which). This chain connects TRBV6-5 to TRBJ2-7; 10 bases line up with TRBD2. The CDR3 nucleotides read TGTGCCAGCAGTTATCCTAGCGGGAGCCACGAGCAGTACTTC. This translates into CASSYPSGSHEQYF.